One and the same sample provided the 28 T cell receptor beta chains below, sequenced in a study of T cells in localized non-small cell lung cancer. The table came from immunoSEQ multiplex PCR; TCRdb's copy has only in-frame clones and leaves some out. In the table there are tens of thousands of clones, roughly 90% of which are singletons. The sequencing here drew on peripheral blood, taken before any cancer treatment. Receptors were obtained from a male donor aged 60 or older with stage III squamous cell lung carcinoma.

The genes are TRBV6-5 and TRBJ1-1, with D possibly TRBD1 on 6 matching bases. This CDR3 has 14 residues. Germline lookup yields CDR1 MNHEY and CDR2 SVGAGI. The germline V and J ends were trimmed by 2 bases and 0 bases, with 7 bases remaining between them. CDR3 protein: CASSYPGVNTEAFF. In DNA form, the CDR3 reads TGTGCCAGCAGTTACCCAGGGGTGAACACTGAAGCTTTCTTT.

This chain joins TRBV7-2 and TRBJ1-4, with TRBD1 as a possible D gene (5 bases). Germline V gives CDR1 SGHTA, CDR2 FQGNSA. The CDR3 contains 15 residues. The germline V and J ends were trimmed by 3 bases and 2 bases, with 10 bases remaining between them. The CDR3 bases are TGTGCCAGCAGCTTCGACAGACAGACTAATGAAAAACTGTTTTTT. Protein sequence: CASSFDRQTNEKLFF.

This clone turned up a few times. The genes are TRBV28 and TRBJ1-6; possible D gene TRBD1, 5 bases. Trimming took 5 bases from V and 1 from J, leaving 15 bases between them. The CDR3 extends over 17 amino acids. Germline lookup yields CDR1 MDHEN and CDR2 SYDVKM. The CDR3: CASSPLTARSYNSPLHF. The CDR3 coding sequence is TGTGCCAGCAGTCCGCTGACAGCAAGGTCCTATAATTCACCCCTCCACTTT.

The V call is TRBV9, the J call TRBJ1-4; no clear D gene. The germline V gene has CDR1 SGDLS and CDR2 YYNGEE. Trimming took 4 bases from V and 4 from J, leaving 17 bases between them. The CDR3 contains 16 residues. The CDR3 reads CASSPSHTGNNEKLFF. The CDR3 DNA reads TGTGCCAGCAGCCCATCTCACACGGGAAATAATGAAAAACTGTTTTTT.

This chain connects TRBV18 to TRBJ2-5, with TRBD1 matching 7 bases. Germline V gives CDR1 KGHSH, CDR2 LQKENI. This CDR3 spans 14 amino acids. The V gene end was trimmed by 3 bases and the J gene end by 4 bases; junction bases not matched to a gene: 5. In DNA, the CDR3 is TGTGCCAGCTCACCGGGAACAGGGGTAGAGACCCAGTACTTC. The encoded protein is CASSPGTGVETQYF.

This chain links TRBV7-6 with TRBJ2-5; 7 bases map to TRBD1. The germline gives CDR1 SGHVS, CDR2 FNYEAQ. The CDR3 extends over 14 amino acids. The V gene end was trimmed by 5 bases and the J gene end by 1 base; junction bases not matched to a gene: 4. CDR3 loop: CASSRGGIQETQYF. The CDR3 nucleotides read TGTGCCAGCAGCCGAGGGGGCATCCAAGAGACCCAGTACTTC.

V usage is TRBV2 and J usage is TRBJ2-1; either TRBD1 or TRBD2 may fit D (5 bases each). Germline CDR1 is SNHLY and CDR2 is FYNNEI. The CDR3 contains 13 residues. Trimming shortened V by 4 bases and J by 3 bases, and 7 bases separated the two germline ends. CDR3 in DNA: TGTGCCAGCAGTGGGGGGTTCTACAATGAGCAGTTCTTC. Protein sequence: CASSGGFYNEQFF.

This sequence joins TRBV28 and TRBJ2-7; the D is unclear. CDR3 length: 12 residues. The germline V and J ends were trimmed by 7 bases and 10 bases, with 17 bases remaining between them. CDR1 is MDHEN, CDR2 SYDVKM, per germline. CDR3 nucleotides: TGTGCCAGCACGACGACAAGACCGGGCCAGTACTTC. The encoded protein is CASTTTRPGQYF.

The CDR3 spells CASSVGGPGPQHF. In DNA form, the CDR3 reads TGCGCCAGCAGCGTTGGAGGACCGGGGCCCCAGCATTTT. The rearrangement joins TRBV5-1 to TRBJ1-5; no clear D. Germline CDR1 reads SGHRS; CDR2 reads YFSETQ. The CDR3 extends over 13 amino acids. Trimming pared 4 bases from V and 9 bases from J, leaving 14 bases between.

The chain links TRBV11-3 to TRBJ1-4; the D is unclear. Germline-derived CDR1 and CDR2 are SGHNT and YENEEA. The CDR3 is 19 amino acids. Trimming took 5 bases from V and 7 from J, leaving 29 bases between them. In DNA, the CDR3 is TGTGCCAGCAGCCGCTGCAGGTTAACCCGTCAGGTGGAGAGTGAAAAACTGTTTTTT. It translates to CASSRCRLTRQVESEKLFF. Complete variable domain (other parts from reference TRBV11-3 and TRBJ1-4): EAGVVQSPRYKIIEKKQPVAFWCNPISGHNTLYWYLQNLGQGPELLIRYENEEAVDDSQLPKDRFSAERLKGVDSTLKIQPAELGDSAVYLCASSRCRLTRQVESEKLFFGSGTQLSVL.

The genes are TRBV4-3 and TRBJ2-5; 15 positions match TRBD2. This CDR3 contains 17 residues. Germline V lookup: CDR1 LGHNA, CDR2 YSLEER. Germline trimming cut 1 base from V and 5 bases from J; bases unmatched to any gene: 5. The CDR3 sequence: CASSQGTSGGARETQYF. The DNA for the CDR3 is TGCGCCAGCAGCCAAGGGACTAGCGGGGGGGCCAGGGAGACCCAGTACTTC.

The chain employs TRBV7-8 and TRBJ2-5; 8 nucleotides agree with TRBD1. Germline values: CDR1 SGHVS, CDR2 FQNEAQ. The CDR3 consists of 13 residues. J was trimmed by 1 base and V by 8 bases; bases with no gene match: 3. The CDR3 spells CASRGTGQETQYF. The CDR3 DNA sequence: TGTGCCAGCCGGGGGACAGGCCAAGAGACCCAGTACTTC.

V usage is TRBV2 and J usage is TRBJ2-3; D unclear. V lost 5 bases and J 1 base, leaving 22 bases between the germline ends. The germline V gene encodes CDR1 SNHLY and CDR2 FYNNEI. The CDR3 covers 18 residues. This chain's CDR3 is CASSITEVLQSGTDTQYF. As DNA, the CDR3 is TGTGCCAGCAGTATAACAGAAGTACTTCAATCGGGCACAGATACGCAGTATTTT.

The rearrangement joins TRBV28 to TRBJ2-3, with D uncertain. The germline gives CDR1 MDHEN, CDR2 SYDVKM. This CDR3 is 13 amino acids long. Trimming took 11 bases from V and 0 from J, leaving 12 bases between them. CDR3 region: CAALGGSTDTQYF. The CDR3 DNA is TGTGCCGCCCTCGGCGGAAGCACAGATACGCAGTATTTT.

The chain employs TRBV11-1 and TRBJ1-4; D may be TRBD1 (5 bases). The CDR3 consists of 15 residues. CDR1 and CDR2 (germline): SGHAT, FQDESV (reference sequence). V was pared by 4 bases and J by 7 bases, with 16 bases between. CDR3 nucleotides: TGTGCCAGCAGCTACGGGGAGGGGAATCGTGAAAAACTGTTTTTT. Its translation is CASSYGEGNREKLFF.

The chain carries TRBV5-8 and TRBJ1-3; 9 bases are shared with TRBD1. V lost 4 bases and J lost 6; bases outside the gene matches: 8. Germline values: CDR1 SGHTS, CDR2 YDEGEE. This CDR3 is 15 amino acids long. The CDR3 protein is CASSGYRGRENTIYF. In DNA form, the CDR3 reads TGTGCCAGCAGCGGGTACAGGGGGCGGGAAAACACCATATATTTT.

The chain couples TRBV19 to TRBJ1-3; D ambiguous. CDR1 is LNHDA, CDR2 SQIVND, per germline (reference sequence). The CDR3 length is 17 residues. Trimming took off 2 bases at V and 0 bases at J, with 14 bases between the two ends. Written as DNA, the CDR3 is TGTGCCAGTAGTATATTTCTGGGAACAAGCTCTGGAAACACCATATATTTT. Its translation: CASSIFLGTSSGNTIYF.

The J gene is TRBJ1-6, the V gene TRBV5-8; no definite D call. V lost 7 bases, J lost 10 bases, and 6 bases lay in between. The CDR3 runs to 10 residues. Per the germline V gene, CDR1 is SGHTS and CDR2 is YDEGEE. CDR3 loop: CASGPSPLHF. The CDR3 DNA reads as TGTGCCAGCGGACCCTCACCCCTCCACTTT.

J is TRBJ1-1 and V is TRBV7-2; 11 bases are a match to TRBD1. Trimming removed 4 bases from V and 6 bases from J; junction bases left unmatched: 7. Germline V gene sequence: CDR1 SGHTA, CDR2 FQGNSA. The CDR3 extends over 15 amino acids. CDR3 DNA sequence: TGTGCCAGCAGCTCCCAGCCGGGACAGGGGGCTGAAGCTTTCTTT. As protein: CASSSQPGQGAEAFF.

This chain joins TRBV28 and TRBJ1-5; D not certain. V shed 3 bases and J shed 11 bases, with 23 bases lying between them. Germline V lookup: CDR1 MDHEN, CDR2 SYDVKM. The length of the CDR3 is 16 residues. The CDR3 loop is CASSLVLGPIHGAQHF. The CDR3 region has the DNA TGTGCCAGCAGTTTGGTCCTAGGGCCGATTCATGGGGCCCAGCATTTT.

This chain connects TRBV5-4 to TRBJ2-1; D perhaps matches TRBD2 (6 bases). The CDR3 loop spans 13 amino acids. Between the trimmed V and J ends, which lost 7 bases and 4 bases, there was a span of 12 bases. Per germline, CDR1 SGHNT and CDR2 YYREEE (reference sequence). As DNA, the CDR3 is TGTGCCAGCCTCCGGGACTCTTACAATGAGCAGTTCTTC. This translates into CASLRDSYNEQFF.

The V gene is TRBV7-2, the J gene TRBJ1-1; the D is unclear. V was trimmed by 2 bases and J by 7 bases, leaving 11 bases between them. Germline V lookup: CDR1 SGHTA, CDR2 FQGNSA. CDR3 length equals 13 residues. The CDR3: CASSLSVIREAFF. The CDR3 DNA reads TGTGCCAGCAGCTTATCCGTGATACGTGAAGCTTTCTTT.

J is TRBJ2-3 and V is TRBV4-1; D possibly corresponds to TRBD2 (6 bases). V was clipped by 4 bases and J by 5 bases, with 10 bases between them. CDR1 is MGHRA and CDR2 is YSYEKL in the germline V gene. This CDR3 has 13 amino acids. As DNA, the CDR3 is TGCGCCAGCAGCCCGGGACTTGGAGATACGCAGTATTTT. It yields the protein CASSPGLGDTQYF.

The V call is TRBV19, the J call TRBJ2-1, with 9 bases lining up with TRBD1. The V segment lost 7 bases and the J segment 3 bases; nucleotides outside the gene matches: 7. The germline V gene has CDR1 LNHDA and CDR2 SQIVND (reference sequence). This CDR3 is built from 15 residues. The DNA for the CDR3 is TGTGCCAGTACCACAACAGGGGGCTACTACAATGAGCAGTTCTTC. Translated: CASTTTGGYYNEQFF.

This clone was counted once. The rearrangement links TRBV6-6 to TRBJ1-5; maybe TRBD1 (6 bases). The CDR3 loop spans 14 amino acids. The ends were cut back, 5 bases at V and 6 bases at J, with 14 bases in the middle. Germline-derived CDR1 and CDR2 are MNHNY and SVGAGI (reference sequence). CDR3 loop: CASSVGGAIQPQHF. In DNA form, the CDR3 reads TGTGCCAGCAGTGTGGGGGGCGCGATTCAGCCCCAGCATTTT.

The rearrangement joins TRBV5-5 to TRBJ2-7; a weak D match, TRBD1 (6 bases). The V gene lost 4 bases and the J gene lost 9 bases, with 20 bases spanning the gap. Germline loops: CDR1 SGHKS, CDR2 YYEKEE (reference sequence). The CDR3 loop spans 14 amino acids. The chain's CDR3 is CASSMDSRPGRQYF. DNA for the CDR3: TGTGCCAGCAGCATGGACAGCCGCCCCGGTCGGCAGTACTTC.

The V and J genes are TRBV2 and TRBJ2-7; TRBD2 might be the D (7 bases). V was cut by 8 bases and J by 2 bases, with 10 bases left in between. Per germline, CDR1 SNHLY and CDR2 FYNNEI. The CDR3 is 12 residues long. CDR3 region: CASRGGAYEQYV. Here the CDR3 DNA reads TGTGCCAGCCGAGGGGGGGCCTACGAGCAGTACGTC.

The chain combines TRBV2 with TRBJ1-5; 8 nucleotides align to TRBD1. CDR3 size: 15 residues. Germline V gives CDR1 SNHLY, CDR2 FYNNEI. Trimming cost V 3 bases and J 9 bases; bases outside gene matches: 10. The chain's CDR3 is CASSESGGKIWPQHF. CDR3 nucleotides: TGTGCCAGCAGTGAGTCAGGGGGCAAGATATGGCCCCAGCATTTT.